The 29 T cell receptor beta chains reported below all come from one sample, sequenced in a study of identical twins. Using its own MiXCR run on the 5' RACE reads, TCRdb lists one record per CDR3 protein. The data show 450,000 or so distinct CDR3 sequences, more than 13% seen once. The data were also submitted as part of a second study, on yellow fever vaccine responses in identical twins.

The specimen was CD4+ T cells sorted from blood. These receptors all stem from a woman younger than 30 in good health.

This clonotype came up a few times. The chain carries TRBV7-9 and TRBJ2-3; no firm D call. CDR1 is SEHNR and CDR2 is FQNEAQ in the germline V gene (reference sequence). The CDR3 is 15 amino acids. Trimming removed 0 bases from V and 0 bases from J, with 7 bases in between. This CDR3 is CASSLAWGSTDTQYF. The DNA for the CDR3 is TGTGCCAGCAGCTTAGCTTGGGGTAGCACAGATACGCAGTATTTT.

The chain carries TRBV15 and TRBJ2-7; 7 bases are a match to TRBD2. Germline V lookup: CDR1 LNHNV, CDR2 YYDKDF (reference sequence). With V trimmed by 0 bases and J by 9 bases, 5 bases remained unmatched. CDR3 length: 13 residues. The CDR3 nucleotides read TGTGCCACCAGCAGAGATCGGGGGGTGGGGCAGTACTTC. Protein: CATSRDRGVGQYF.

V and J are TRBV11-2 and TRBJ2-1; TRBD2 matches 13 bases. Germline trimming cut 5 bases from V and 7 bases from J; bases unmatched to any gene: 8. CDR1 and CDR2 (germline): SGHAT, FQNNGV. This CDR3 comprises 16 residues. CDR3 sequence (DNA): TGTGCCAGCAGCCGAACCGGGACTAGCGGGAATAATGAGCAGTTCTTC. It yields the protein CASSRTGTSGNNEQFF.

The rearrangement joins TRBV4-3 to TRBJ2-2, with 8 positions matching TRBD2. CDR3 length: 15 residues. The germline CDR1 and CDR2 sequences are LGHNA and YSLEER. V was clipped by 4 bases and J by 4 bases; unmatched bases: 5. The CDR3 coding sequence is TGCGCCAGCAGCCCCAGCGGGGGTCCCACCGGGGAGCTGTTTTTT. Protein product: CASSPSGGPTGELFF.

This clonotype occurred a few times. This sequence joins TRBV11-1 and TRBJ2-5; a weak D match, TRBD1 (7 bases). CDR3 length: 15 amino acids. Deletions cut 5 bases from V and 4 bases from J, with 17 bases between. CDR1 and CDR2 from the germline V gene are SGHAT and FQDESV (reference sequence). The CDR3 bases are TGTGCCAGCAGCCCGCTCGCCAGGGGGGTAGAGACCCAGTACTTC. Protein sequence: CASSPLARGVETQYF.

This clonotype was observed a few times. The CDR3 sequence is CAWSVKWGNEQYF. The CDR3 DNA sequence: TGTGCCTGGAGTGTAAAGTGGGGGAACGAGCAGTACTTC. This chain links TRBV30 with TRBJ2-7; either TRBD1 or TRBD2 may supply D (5 bases each). This CDR3 has 13 residues. CDR1 and CDR2 (germline): GTSNPN, SVGIG (reference sequence). V dropped 0 bases and J dropped 5 bases, with 11 bases sitting between them.

The CDR3 sequence: CASRPGQVTNYGYTF. The CDR3 bases are TGTGCCAGCAGACCAGGACAGGTGACTAACTATGGCTACACCTTC. V usage is TRBV28 and J usage is TRBJ1-2; 7 nucleotides match TRBD1. The CDR3 is 15 amino acids. J gave up 0 bases and V 6 bases, and 7 bases lay outside the gene matches. The germline gives CDR1 MDHEN, CDR2 SYDVKM.

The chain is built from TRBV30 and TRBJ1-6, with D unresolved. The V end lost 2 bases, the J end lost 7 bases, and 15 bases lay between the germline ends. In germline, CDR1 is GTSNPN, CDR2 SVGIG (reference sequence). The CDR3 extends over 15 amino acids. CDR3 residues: CAWSPLTGPNSPLHF. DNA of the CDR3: TGTGCCTGGAGTCCGTTGACCGGACCCAATTCACCCCTCCACTTT.

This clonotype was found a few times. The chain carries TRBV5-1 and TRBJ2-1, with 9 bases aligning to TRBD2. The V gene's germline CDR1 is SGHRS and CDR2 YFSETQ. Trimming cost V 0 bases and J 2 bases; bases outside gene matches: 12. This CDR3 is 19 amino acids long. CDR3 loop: CASSLAQGSGSYTYNEQFF. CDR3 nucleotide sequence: TGCGCCAGCAGCTTGGCCCAGGGTAGCGGGAGTTATACCTACAATGAGCAGTTCTTC.

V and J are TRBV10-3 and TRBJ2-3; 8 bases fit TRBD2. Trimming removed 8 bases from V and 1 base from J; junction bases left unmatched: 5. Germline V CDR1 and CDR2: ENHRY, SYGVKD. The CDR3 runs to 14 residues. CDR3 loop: CAISVAGRTDTQYF. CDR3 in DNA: TGTGCCATCTCAGTAGCGGGACGCACAGATACGCAGTATTTT.

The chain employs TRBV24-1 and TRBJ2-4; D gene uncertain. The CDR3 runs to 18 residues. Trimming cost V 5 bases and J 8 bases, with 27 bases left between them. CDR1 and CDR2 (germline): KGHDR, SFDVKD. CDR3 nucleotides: TGTGCCACCAGTGCGGTGGCCGGTTCTTACGCCGATGAATACATTCAGTACTTC. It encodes CATSAVAGSYADEYIQYF.

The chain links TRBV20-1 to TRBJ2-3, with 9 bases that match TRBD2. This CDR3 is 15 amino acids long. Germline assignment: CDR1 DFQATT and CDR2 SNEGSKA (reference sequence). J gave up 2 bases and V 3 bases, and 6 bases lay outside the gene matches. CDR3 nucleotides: TGCAGTGCTAGGCCCCTAGCGGGACTCACAGATACGCAGTATTTT. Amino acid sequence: CSARPLAGLTDTQYF.

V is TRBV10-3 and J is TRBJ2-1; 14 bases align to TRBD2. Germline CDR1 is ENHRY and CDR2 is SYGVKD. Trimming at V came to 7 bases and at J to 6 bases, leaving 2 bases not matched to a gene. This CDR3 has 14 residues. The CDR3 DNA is TGTGCCATCAAAGGGACTAGCGGGAGCAATGAGCAGTTCTTC. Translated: CAIKGTSGSNEQFF.

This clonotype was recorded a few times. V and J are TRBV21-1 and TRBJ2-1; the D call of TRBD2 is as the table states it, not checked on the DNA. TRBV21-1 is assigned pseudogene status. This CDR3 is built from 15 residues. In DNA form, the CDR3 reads TGTGCCAGCATTGAAGGACGGGAGGGAACCTATGAGCAGTTCTTC. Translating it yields CASIEGREGTYEQFF.

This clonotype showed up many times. The DNA for the CDR3 is TGCGCCAGCAGCCAAGTTTCCGGGACTAGCGGGAGTATGAACATTCAGTACTTC. Protein: CASSQVSGTSGSMNIQYF. The chain couples TRBV4-3 to TRBJ2-4; 14 bases align to TRBD2. Unmatched junction bases numbered 9, after V lost 1 base and J lost 7 bases. Per germline, CDR1 LGHNA and CDR2 YSLEER. This CDR3 spans 18 amino acids.

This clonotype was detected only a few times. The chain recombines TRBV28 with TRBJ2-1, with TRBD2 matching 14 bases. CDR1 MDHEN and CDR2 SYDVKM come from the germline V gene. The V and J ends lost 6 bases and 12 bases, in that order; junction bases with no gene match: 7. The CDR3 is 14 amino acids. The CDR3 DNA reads TGTGCCAGCAGGACTAGCGGGGGGGCCCCTCGGCAGTTCTTC. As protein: CASRTSGGAPRQFF.

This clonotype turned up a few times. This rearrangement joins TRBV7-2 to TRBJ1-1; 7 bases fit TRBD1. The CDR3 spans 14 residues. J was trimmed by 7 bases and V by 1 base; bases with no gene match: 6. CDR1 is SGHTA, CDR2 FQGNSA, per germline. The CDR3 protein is CASSLVVQGNEAFF. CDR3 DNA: TGTGCCAGCAGCTTAGTCGTACAGGGGAATGAAGCTTTCTTT. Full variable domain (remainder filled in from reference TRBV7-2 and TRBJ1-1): GAGVSQSPSNKVTEKGKDVELRCDPISGHTALYWYRQSLGQGLEFLIYFQGNSAPDKSGLPSDRFSAERTGGSVSTLTIQRTQQEDSAVYLCASSLVVQGNEAFFGQGTRLTVV.

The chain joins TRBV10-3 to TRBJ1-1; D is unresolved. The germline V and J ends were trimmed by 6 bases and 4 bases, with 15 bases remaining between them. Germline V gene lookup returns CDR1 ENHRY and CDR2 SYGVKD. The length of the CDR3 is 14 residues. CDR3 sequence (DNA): TGTGCCATCAGCACGACGGCCGGCGCCACTGAAGCTTTCTTT. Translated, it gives CAISTTAGATEAFF.

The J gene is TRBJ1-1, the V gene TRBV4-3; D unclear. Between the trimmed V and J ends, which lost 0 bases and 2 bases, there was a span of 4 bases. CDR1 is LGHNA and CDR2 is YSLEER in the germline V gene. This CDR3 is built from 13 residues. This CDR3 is CASSQDYNTEAFF. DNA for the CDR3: TGCGCCAGCAGCCAAGATTATAACACTGAAGCTTTCTTT.

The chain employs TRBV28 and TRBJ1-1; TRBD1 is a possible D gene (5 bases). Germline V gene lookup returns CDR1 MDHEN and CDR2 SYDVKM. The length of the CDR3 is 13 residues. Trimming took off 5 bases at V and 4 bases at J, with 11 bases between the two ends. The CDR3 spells CASSGALVTEAFF. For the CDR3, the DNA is TGTGCCAGCAGTGGGGCCCTGGTCACTGAAGCTTTCTTT.

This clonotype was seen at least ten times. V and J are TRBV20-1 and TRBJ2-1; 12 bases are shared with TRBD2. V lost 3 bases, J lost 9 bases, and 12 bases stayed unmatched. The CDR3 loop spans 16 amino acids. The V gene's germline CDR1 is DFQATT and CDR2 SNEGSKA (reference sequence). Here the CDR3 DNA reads TGCAGTGCTAGGCCCGGTCTAGCGGGAGGGTTTAGTGAGCAGTTCTTC. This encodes CSARPGLAGGFSEQFF.

In DNA, the CDR3 is TGTGCCAGCAGCCAAGTTGCAGGGGGGAATTCACCCCTCCACTTT. It is translated as CASSQVAGGNSPLHF. The chain carries TRBV4-2 and TRBJ1-6, with 7 bases matching TRBD1. CDR3 length equals 15 residues. The trim removed 1 base at V and 7 bases at J, leaving 4 bases unmatched. In germline, CDR1 is LGHNA, CDR2 YNFKEQ.

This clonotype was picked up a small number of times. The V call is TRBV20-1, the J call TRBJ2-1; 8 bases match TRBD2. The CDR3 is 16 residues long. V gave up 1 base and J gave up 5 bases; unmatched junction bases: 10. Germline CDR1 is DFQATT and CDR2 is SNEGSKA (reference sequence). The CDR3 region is CSARAQPSGPNNEQFF. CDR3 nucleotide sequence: TGCAGTGCTAGAGCCCAACCTAGCGGGCCAAACAATGAGCAGTTCTTC.

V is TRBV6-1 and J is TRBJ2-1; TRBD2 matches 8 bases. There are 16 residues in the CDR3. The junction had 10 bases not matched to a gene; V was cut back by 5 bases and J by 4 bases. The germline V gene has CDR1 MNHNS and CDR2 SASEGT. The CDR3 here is CASSPMGGGGYNEQFF. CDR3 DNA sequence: TGTGCCAGCAGTCCCATGGGTGGCGGGGGGTACAATGAGCAGTTCTTC.

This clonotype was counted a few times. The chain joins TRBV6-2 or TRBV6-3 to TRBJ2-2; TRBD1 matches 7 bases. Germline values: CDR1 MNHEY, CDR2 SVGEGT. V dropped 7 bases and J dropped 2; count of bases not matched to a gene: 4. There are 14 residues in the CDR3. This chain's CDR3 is CASNRQGNTGELFF. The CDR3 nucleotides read TGTGCCAGCAATCGACAGGGAAACACCGGGGAGCTGTTTTTT.

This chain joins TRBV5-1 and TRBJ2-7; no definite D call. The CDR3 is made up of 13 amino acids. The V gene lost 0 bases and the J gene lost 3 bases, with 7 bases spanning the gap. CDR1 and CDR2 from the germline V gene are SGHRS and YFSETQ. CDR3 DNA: TGCGCCAGCAGCTTGGACAACCGCTACGAGCAGTACTTC. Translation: CASSLDNRYEQYF.

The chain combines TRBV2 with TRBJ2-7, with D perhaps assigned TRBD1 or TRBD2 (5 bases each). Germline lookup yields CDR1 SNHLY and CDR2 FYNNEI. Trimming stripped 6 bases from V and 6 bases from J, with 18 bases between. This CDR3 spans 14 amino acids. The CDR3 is CASRFGAIMSEQYF. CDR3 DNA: TGTGCCAGCAGGTTCGGGGCTATTATGTCCGAGCAGTACTTC.

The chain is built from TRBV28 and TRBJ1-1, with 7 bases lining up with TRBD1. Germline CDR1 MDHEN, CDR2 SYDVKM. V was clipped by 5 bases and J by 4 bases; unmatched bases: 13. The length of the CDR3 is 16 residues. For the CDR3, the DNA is TGTGCCAGCAGTACCACTCACAGGGGATCGGGCACTGAAGCTTTCTTT. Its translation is CASSTTHRGSGTEAFF.

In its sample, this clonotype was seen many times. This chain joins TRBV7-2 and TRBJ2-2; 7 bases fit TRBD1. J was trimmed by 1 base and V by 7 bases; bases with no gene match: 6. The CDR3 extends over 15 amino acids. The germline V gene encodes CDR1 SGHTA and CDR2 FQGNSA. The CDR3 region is CASTQGDRNTGELFF. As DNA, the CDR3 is TGTGCCAGCACCCAAGGGGACAGGAACACCGGGGAGCTGTTTTTT.